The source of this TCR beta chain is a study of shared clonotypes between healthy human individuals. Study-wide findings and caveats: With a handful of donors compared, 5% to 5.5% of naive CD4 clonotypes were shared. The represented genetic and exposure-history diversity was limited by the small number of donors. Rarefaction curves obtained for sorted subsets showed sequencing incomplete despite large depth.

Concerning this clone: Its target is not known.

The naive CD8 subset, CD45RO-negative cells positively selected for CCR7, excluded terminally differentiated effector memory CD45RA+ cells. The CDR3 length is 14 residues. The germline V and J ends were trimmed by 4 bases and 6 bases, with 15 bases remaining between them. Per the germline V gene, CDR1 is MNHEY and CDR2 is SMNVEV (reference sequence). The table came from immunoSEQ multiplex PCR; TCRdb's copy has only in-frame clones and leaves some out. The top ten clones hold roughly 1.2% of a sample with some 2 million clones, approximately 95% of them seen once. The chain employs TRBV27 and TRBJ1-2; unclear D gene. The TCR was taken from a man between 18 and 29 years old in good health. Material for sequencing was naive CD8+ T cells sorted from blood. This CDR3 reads CASSYSESGNGYTF. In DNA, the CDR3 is TGTGCCAGCAGTTACAGTGAATCGGGAAATGGCTACACCTTC.